The subject of this entry is one TCR beta chain. What it recognizes is unknown. The record originates from a study of STAT5B mutations in CD4+ large granular lymphocyte leukemia. The V gene's germline CDR1 is MGHRA and CDR2 YSYEKL. Trimming shortened V by 0 bases and J by 2 bases, and 11 bases separated the two germline ends. The CDR3 loop spans 16 amino acids. TCRdb's table, derived via immunoSEQ multiplex PCR, lists solely in-frame clones and lacks some. In the table there are 30,000 to 35,000 clones, about 87% of which are singletons. Study results and caveats: Top patient clones used TRBV06 genes more often: 8/27 versus 2/35 in controls.

Sequences were obtained from CD4+ T cells from blood buffy coats. The V call is TRBV4-1, the J call TRBJ2-1; D is possibly TRBD2 (6 bases). The source of this sequence is a human donor in good health. The CDR3 loop reads CASSQEVSGTYNEQFF. CDR3 bases: TGCGCCAGCAGCCAAGAAGTTAGCGGAACCTACAATGAGCAGTTCTTC.